What follows describes a single T cell receptor (beta chain). In the PCR, 60 Vbeta and 13 Jbeta primers were used. The protocol was immunoSEQ multiplex PCR, while the TCRdb copy is restricted to in-frame clones and leaves out a portion. The repertoire has 150,000 to 200,000 clones, approximately 86% of them found once; the top ten carry approximately 1.9%. Germline V gene sequence: CDR1 SGHVS, CDR2 FQNEAQ. The CDR3 sequence is 14 residues long. The germline V and J ends were trimmed by 5 bases and 0 bases, with 10 bases remaining between them. The data derive from a study of cytomegalovirus exposure and HLA in healthy donors.

The chain employs TRBV7-8 and TRBJ1-1, with D maybe TRBD1 (6 bases). This clonotype was sampled from a woman under 30 in good health and CMV-seronegative. The sequenced sample consisted of PBMCs. The CDR3 bases are TGTGCCAGCAGCCCTGGACAGATGAACACTGAAGCTTTCTTT. Its protein is CASSPGQMNTEAFF.